A single sample gave rise to the 18 T cell receptor beta chains below, sequenced in a study of shared clonotypes between healthy human individuals. Terminally differentiated effector memory CD45RA+ cells were excluded by CCR7 positive selection of CD45RO-negative cells. Sequencing used immunoSEQ multiplex PCR; TCRdb keeps in-frame clones, though not all of them. The sample records about 2,200,000 clones, 93% being singletons. Source material: naive CD8+ T cells from PBMCs. These TCRs come from a man younger than 35 in good health. Some clones in this sample may be carry-over from other donors' samples.

The genes are TRBV27 and TRBJ2-1; 9 bases fit TRBD1. Germline CDR1 and CDR2: MNHEY and SMNVEV (reference sequence). The CDR3 consists of 15 residues. The ends lost 4 bases at V and 9 bases at J; junction bases unmatched: 10. CDR3 in amino acids: CASSWRDRDLGEQFF. CDR3 nucleotide sequence: TGTGCCAGCAGTTGGCGGGACAGGGATCTGGGTGAGCAGTTCTTC.

The J gene is TRBJ1-2, the V gene TRBV19; D is unresolved. The V end lost 6 bases, the J end lost 1 base, and 21 bases lay between the germline ends. Looked up from germline, CDR1 is LNHDA and CDR2 is SQIVND (reference sequence). The CDR3 length is 17 residues. CDR3 protein: CASSPGGPSTYNYGYTF. CDR3 sequence (DNA): TGTGCCAGTAGCCCGGGAGGGCCGAGCACTTATAACTATGGCTACACCTTC.

J is TRBJ2-5 and V is TRBV29-1; 7 bases map to TRBD1. CDR3 size: 13 residues. The trim removed 6 bases at V and 3 bases at J, leaving 7 bases unmatched. Germline values: CDR1 SQVTM, CDR2 ANQGSEA. The CDR3 nucleotides read TGCAGCGTCAGGACAGGCCTGAAAGAGACCCAGTACTTC. This translates into CSVRTGLKETQYF.

The gene calls are TRBV7-3 and TRBJ2-2; 7 bases are a match to TRBD1. The CDR3 loop spans 15 amino acids. V lost 4 bases to trimming and J lost 6 bases; unmatched junction nucleotides: 8. The germline CDR1 and CDR2 sequences are SGHTA and FQGTGA. The CDR3 sequence is CASSSETGQAGELFF. The CDR3 region has the DNA TGTGCCAGCAGCTCCGAGACAGGGCAGGCCGGGGAGCTGTTTTTT.

This sequence joins TRBV27 and TRBJ1-4; possible D gene TRBD1, 5 bases. Between the trimmed V and J ends, which lost 6 bases and 7 bases, there was a span of 9 bases. Germline CDR1 and CDR2: MNHEY and SMNVEV (reference sequence). The CDR3 sequence is 12 residues long. DNA for the CDR3: TGTGCCAGCAGGGGGGTATTTGAAAAACTGTTTTTT. Protein: CASRGVFEKLFF.

On this clone itself: The same CDR3 is also encoded by other DNA sequences in this sample. The chain uses TRBV5-6 and TRBJ2-7; 8 nucleotides line up with TRBD1. The CDR3 totals 13 residues. V dropped 0 bases and J dropped 6; count of bases not matched to a gene: 2. CDR1 is SGHDT, CDR2 YYEEEE, per germline. The CDR3 coding sequence is TGTGCCAGCAGCTTGGCAGGGGGCAGCGAGCAGTACTTC. Its translation: CASSLAGGSEQYF.

This clone was seen only once. The CDR3 nucleotides read TGTGCCAGCAGTCCACGCGCTACACTTCCCACTGAAGCTTTCTTT. It codes for CASSPRATLPTEAFF. V gene TRBV28 combines with J gene TRBJ1-1; D gene ambiguous. The V gene's germline CDR1 is MDHEN and CDR2 SYDVKM. V was cut by 5 bases and J by 4 bases, with 17 bases left in between. The CDR3 consists of 15 residues.

This chain links TRBV10-3 with TRBJ2-7; D gene ambiguous. Trimming took 3 bases from V and 4 from J, leaving 19 bases between them. This CDR3 has 16 amino acids. The germline V gene encodes CDR1 ENHRY and CDR2 SYGVKD. The CDR3 is CAISDPPSGGFYEQYF. The CDR3 nucleotides are TGTGCCATCAGTGATCCTCCCTCGGGTGGATTTTACGAGCAGTACTTC.

This chain links TRBV28 with TRBJ1-2; no reliable D call. CDR1 is MDHEN and CDR2 is SYDVKM in the germline V gene. V lost 7 bases, J lost 7 bases, and 28 bases lay in between. The CDR3 has 17 residues. The CDR3 DNA reads as TGTGCCAGCACCCCATTGGGTGAGAGGGAGGGTGAAAGTGGCTACACCTTC. This encodes CASTPLGEREGESGYTF.

This chain connects TRBV29-1 to TRBJ2-5; D is possibly TRBD1 (5 bases). Germline V lookup: CDR1 SQVTM, CDR2 ANQGSEA. The germline V and J ends were trimmed by 6 bases and 7 bases, with 15 bases remaining between them. The CDR3 is 12 amino acids. The CDR3: CSVQGLRRTQYF. CDR3 DNA sequence: TGCAGCGTCCAGGGTCTTAGGAGGACCCAGTACTTC. The entire variable domain, with the rest obtained from reference TRBV29-1 and TRBJ2-5, is as follows: SAVISQKPSRDICQRGTSLTIQCQVDSQVTMMFWYRQQPGQSLTLIATANQGSEATYESGFVIDKFPISRPNLTFSTLTVSNMSPEDSSIYLCSVQGLRRTQYFGPGTRLLVL.

This clone was seen a single time. This chain uses TRBV5-5 with TRBJ2-6, with D perhaps matching TRBD1 or TRBD2 (5 bases each). Germline loops: CDR1 SGHKS, CDR2 YYEKEE (reference sequence). This CDR3 spans 18 amino acids. V was clipped by 1 base and J by 2 bases, with 16 bases between them. DNA for the CDR3: TGTGCCAGCAGCTTGTCGGGGTTGGGCAGGGCTGGGGCCAACGTCCTGACTTTC. Translating gives CASSLSGLGRAGANVLTF.

The J gene is TRBJ1-3, the V gene TRBV19; D gene unclear. Between the trimmed V and J ends, which lost 3 bases and 0 bases, there was a span of 9 bases. The CDR3 loop spans 15 amino acids. Germline V gene data show CDR1 as LNHDA and CDR2 as SQIVND (reference sequence). CDR3: CASSISLLSGNTIYF. CDR3 DNA: TGTGCCAGTAGTATCAGTCTTCTCTCTGGAAACACCATATATTTT.

This chain links TRBV11-2 with TRBJ2-7; TRBD1 matches at 8 bases. The V and J ends lost 1 base and 5 bases, in that order; junction bases with no gene match: 4. CDR3 length: 14 amino acids. CDR1 and CDR2 (germline): SGHAT, FQNNGV. The CDR3 DNA reads TGTGCCAGCAGCTTAGGGACAGGGTATAACGAGCAGTACTTC. Translating gives CASSLGTGYNEQYF.

The J gene is TRBJ2-2, the V gene TRBV27; no firm D call. Per the germline V gene, CDR1 is MNHEY and CDR2 is SMNVEV (reference sequence). Trimming removed 2 bases at V and 6 bases at J, with 16 bases between. This CDR3 has 16 residues. CDR3 coding DNA: TGTGCCAGCAGTTTAGGTCGTGGATATGGGCCCGGGGAGCTGTTTTTT. Translated, it gives CASSLGRGYGPGELFF.

This sequence joins TRBV4-3 and TRBJ2-1, with D unresolved. This CDR3 spans 16 amino acids. Germline CDR1 is LGHNA and CDR2 is YSLEER. Trimming removed 0 bases from V and 0 bases from J, with 9 bases in between. The CDR3 DNA reads as TGCGCCAGCAGCCAAGAAGATTGGAGCTCCTACAATGAGCAGTTCTTC. It codes for CASSQEDWSSYNEQFF.

The gene calls are TRBV28 and TRBJ1-5; D not resolved. The V end lost 6 bases, the J end lost 1 base, and 19 bases lay between the germline ends. Germline V CDR1 and CDR2: MDHEN, SYDVKM. The CDR3 is 17 amino acids. CDR3 sequence: CASSPTYGTASNQPQHF. The CDR3 bases are TGTGCCAGCAGCCCCACCTATGGTACAGCAAGCAATCAGCCCCAGCATTTT.

V usage is TRBV11-2 and J usage is TRBJ2-1; weak D call: TRBD2 (5 bases). V was pared by 1 base and J by 11 bases, with 9 bases between. Germline V lookup: CDR1 SGHAT, CDR2 FQNNGV. CDR3 length equals 12 residues. The CDR3 region is CASSLVGGQQFF. CDR3 sequence (DNA): TGTGCCAGCAGCTTAGTAGGAGGACAGCAGTTCTTC. Looking up the rest from reference TRBV11-2 and TRBJ2-1 gives the full variable domain: EAGVAQSPRYKIIEKRQSVAFWCNPISGHATLYWYQQILGQGPKLLIQFQNNGVVDDSQLPKDRFSAERLKGVDSTLKIQPAKLEDSAVYLCASSLVGGQQFFGPGTRLTVL.

The chain is built from TRBV27 and TRBJ1-2, with D tentatively TRBD1 (6 bases). The V end was cut by 5 bases, the J end by 6 bases, with 16 bases between. The V gene's germline CDR1 is MNHEY and CDR2 SMNVEV (reference sequence). This CDR3 region has 14 residues. The DNA for the CDR3 is TGTGCCAGCAGTCCCCGGGGGGGGGCGCATGGCTACACCTTC. Encoded protein: CASSPRGGAHGYTF.